One TCR beta chain is described in this entry. 60 Vbeta and 13 Jbeta primers were used in PCR. TCRdb's table, derived via immunoSEQ multiplex PCR, lists solely in-frame clones and lacks some. The sample has more than 95,000 clones, approximately 80% seen once. These data originate in a study of cytomegalovirus exposure and HLA in healthy donors. The sequencing sample was made of PBMCs. The TCR comes from a woman between 40 and 55 years old in good health and CMV-seronegative.

The CDR3 DNA sequence: TGTGCCAGCAGACAGGGGGGGTCTTATGGCTACACCTTC. As protein: CASRQGGSYGYTF. This chain uses TRBV6-6 with TRBJ1-2, with 8 bases identical to TRBD1. This CDR3 has 13 residues. V trimming: 6 bases; J trimming: 5 bases; junction bases outside the gene matches: 5. CDR1 and CDR2 from the germline V gene are MNHNY and SVGAGI (reference sequence).